This T cell receptor (beta chain) was recovered during a study of cytomegalovirus exposure and HLA in healthy donors. Participants comprised healthy donors of bone marrow. Study-wide points: Among the sequence variants, a highly shared cluster was likely an artifact of sequencing.

In germline, CDR1 is SNHLY, CDR2 FYNNEI. The CDR3 is made up of 15 amino acids. V was trimmed by 6 bases and J by 8 bases, leaving 19 bases between them. This clone was seen a single time. Its target is unknown. The PCR employed 60 Vbeta primers together with 13 Jbeta primers. The method was immunoSEQ multiplex PCR; TCRdb's version includes in-frame clones alone and lacks a portion of them. The sample yields roughly 65,000 clones, approximately 70% seen once. The clonotype was recovered from a middle-aged man in good health and CMV-seropositive. Sequencing was done on a sample of PBMCs. V usage is TRBV2 and J usage is TRBJ1-4; D is uncertain. The CDR3 here is CASRLSSSVMEKLFF. The DNA of the CDR3 is TGTGCCAGCAGACTTTCCAGTAGCGTAATGGAAAAACTGTTTTTT.